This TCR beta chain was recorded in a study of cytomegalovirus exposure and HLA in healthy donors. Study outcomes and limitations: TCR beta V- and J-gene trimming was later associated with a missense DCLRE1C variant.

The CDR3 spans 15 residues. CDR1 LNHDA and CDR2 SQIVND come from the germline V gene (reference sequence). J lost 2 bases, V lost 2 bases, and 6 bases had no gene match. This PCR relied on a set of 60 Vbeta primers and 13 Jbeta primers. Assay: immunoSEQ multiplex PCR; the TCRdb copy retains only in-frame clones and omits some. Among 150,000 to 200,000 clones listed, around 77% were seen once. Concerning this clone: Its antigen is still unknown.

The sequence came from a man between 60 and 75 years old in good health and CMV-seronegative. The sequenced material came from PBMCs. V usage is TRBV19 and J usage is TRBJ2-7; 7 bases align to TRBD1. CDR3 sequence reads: CASSIQTGLTYEQYF. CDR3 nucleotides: TGTGCCAGTAGTATACAGACAGGGTTAACCTACGAGCAGTACTTC.